This T cell receptor (beta chain) was recorded in a study of blood T cell repertoires in COVID-19. The length of the CDR3 is 13 residues. Germline V gives CDR1 MNHEY, CDR2 SVGAGI. V was shortened by 6 bases and J by 0 bases, with 8 bases between the two germline ends. Method: immunoSEQ multiplex PCR; TCRdb's copy keeps in-frame clones and lacks some. Of about 200,000 clones in the sample, approximately 89% were seen once. This chain connects TRBV6-5 to TRBJ1-1; no reliable D call. This sequence originates from a woman in her 40s with acute or convalescent COVID-19. Material: peripheral blood. The CDR3 DNA reads TGTGCCAGCAGAAGGGAGATGAACACTGAAGCTTTCTTT. This translates into CASRREMNTEAFF.